These 31 T cell receptor beta chains came from one sample sequenced in a study of blood T cell repertoires in COVID-19. TCRdb keeps only in-frame clones here, not all; method: immunoSEQ multiplex PCR. The sample yields 120,000 to 150,000 clones, 65% to 80% seen once. Sequencing used peripheral blood. The source is a man aged 45-65 years with acute or convalescent COVID-19.

J is TRBJ1-1 and V is TRBV5-4; D is possibly TRBD1 (6 bases). Per the germline V gene, CDR1 is SGHNT and CDR2 is YYREEE (reference sequence). The V end was cut by 4 bases, the J end by 4 bases, with 14 bases between. The CDR3 length is 14 residues. The CDR3 region has the DNA TGTGCCAGCAGCCGGGACACAGCATCCACTGAAGCTTTCTTT. Encoded protein: CASSRDTASTEAFF.

The genes are TRBV10-3 and TRBJ1-5; D uncertain. This CDR3 has 14 residues. Germline-derived CDR1 and CDR2 are ENHRY and SYGVKD. V was shortened by 4 bases and J by 3 bases, with 10 bases between the two germline ends. CDR3 in amino acids: CAISGGGNNQPQHF. The CDR3, as DNA: TGTGCCATCAGTGGTGGCGGGAACAATCAGCCCCAGCATTTT.

The V and J genes are TRBV2 and TRBJ2-2; TRBD2 is a possible D gene (6 bases). Germline V gene lookup returns CDR1 SNHLY and CDR2 FYNNEI. This CDR3 contains 14 residues. The V and J ends lost 6 bases and 8 bases respectively, with 16 bases between them. DNA of the CDR3: TGTGCCAGCAGGGGACTCACTCCATCGGGGGAGCTGTTTTTT. Translated, it gives CASRGLTPSGELFF.

To note about this clone: This same CDR3 is encoded by further DNA sequences in the sample. The genes are TRBV12-2 and TRBJ2-5; TRBD1 is the table's D call, not checked against the DNA. TRBV12-2 is listed as a pseudogene. This CDR3 is 22 amino acids long. This chain's CDR3 is CASRLEPSGQGERRPAQETQYF. For the CDR3, the DNA is TGTGCAAGTCGCTTAGAACCGTCAGGACAGGGGGAAAGGAGGCCGGCCCAAGAGACCCAGTACTTC.

This chain uses TRBV5-1 with TRBJ2-7; TRBD1 might be the D (6 bases). Trimming removed 1 base at V and 2 bases at J, with 10 bases between. Germline V lookup: CDR1 SGHRS, CDR2 YFSETQ. The CDR3 runs to 14 residues. The CDR3 sequence: CASSLFEGAYEQYF. The CDR3 bases are TGCGCCAGCAGCTTGTTTGAGGGGGCCTACGAGCAGTACTTC.

This rearrangement joins TRBV4-2 to TRBJ1-5, with 8 positions matching TRBD1. CDR3 length: 17 amino acids. J lost 3 bases, V lost 1 base, and 8 bases had no gene match. The V gene's germline CDR1 is LGHNA and CDR2 YNFKEQ. The CDR3 coding sequence is TGTGCCAGCAGCCAAGGGAGGCCAGGGGGCTTCAATCAGCCCCAGCATTTT. Protein sequence: CASSQGRPGGFNQPQHF.

This clone showed up just once. V and J are TRBV6-6 and TRBJ1-2; D may be TRBD1 (5 bases). In germline, CDR1 is MNHNY, CDR2 SVGAGI (reference sequence). The V and J ends lost 2 bases and 6 bases respectively, with 13 bases between them. The CDR3 totals 14 residues. CDR3 nucleotides: TGTGCCAGCAGTTACCCTGGGCCCAGGGATGGCTACACCTTC. Protein product: CASSYPGPRDGYTF.

This clone was recorded a few times. The chain combines TRBV11-2 with TRBJ1-2, with 9 bases lining up with TRBD1. V trimming: 2 bases; J trimming: 4 bases; junction bases outside the gene matches: 2. CDR3 length: 14 residues. Germline V gene sequence: CDR1 SGHAT, CDR2 FQNNGV. The CDR3 loop is CASSLNRGPYGYTF. The CDR3 bases are TGTGCCAGCAGCTTAAACAGGGGGCCCTATGGCTACACCTTC. The complete variable domain, with remaining parts taken from reference TRBV11-2 and TRBJ1-2, reads EAGVAQSPRYKIIEKRQSVAFWCNPISGHATLYWYQQILGQGPKLLIQFQNNGVVDDSQLPKDRFSAERLKGVDSTLKIQPAKLEDSAVYLCASSLNRGPYGYTFGSGTRLTVV.

This chain links TRBV7-3 with TRBJ2-1, with D possibly being TRBD2 (5 bases). Germline V lookup: CDR1 SGHTA, CDR2 FQGTGA. V shed 2 bases and J shed 7 bases, with 9 bases lying between them. This CDR3 region has 13 residues. The CDR3 nucleotides read TGTGCCAGCAGCTTAGAGGGCGGGAATGAGCAGTTCTTC. Residues: CASSLEGGNEQFF.

In this sample, this clone turned up many times. This chain connects TRBV18 to TRBJ1-5; 8 bases match TRBD1. In germline, CDR1 is KGHSH, CDR2 LQKENI. The CDR3 loop spans 15 amino acids. The V gene end was trimmed by 5 bases and the J gene end by 5 bases; junction bases not matched to a gene: 8. CDR3 coding DNA: TGTGCCAGCTCAAAAGCAGGGGGCTTCGATCAGCCCCAGCATTTT. This translates into CASSKAGGFDQPQHF.

The V call is TRBV15, the J call TRBJ1-1, with a possible D match to TRBD1 (6 bases). The CDR3 is 15 amino acids. The germline V gene encodes CDR1 LNHNV and CDR2 YYDKDF (reference sequence). V lost 1 base to trimming and J lost 1 base, with 10 bases between them. CDR3 nucleotides: TGTGCCACCAGCAGAGGTCGGGACAAGAACACTGAAGCTTTCTTT. It translates to CATSRGRDKNTEAFF.

J is TRBJ1-1 and V is TRBV2; D gene uncertain. This CDR3 is built from 12 residues. The V end was cut by 8 bases, the J end by 1 base, with 8 bases between. Germline V gene data show CDR1 as SNHLY and CDR2 as FYNNEI. The CDR3 DNA sequence: TGTGCCAGCGATCTAAAGAACACTGAAGCTTTCTTT. Translation: CASDLKNTEAFF.

This chain connects TRBV9 to TRBJ2-5; possible D gene TRBD1, 6 bases. Trimming shortened V by 3 bases and J by 5 bases, and 20 bases separated the two germline ends. The germline V gene encodes CDR1 SGDLS and CDR2 YYNGEE. The CDR3 has 16 amino acids. CDR3 residues: CASSGPGTPSGETQYF. For the CDR3, the DNA is TGTGCCAGCAGCGGACCCGGGACACCATCCGGGGAGACCCAGTACTTC.

V and J are TRBV5-4 and TRBJ2-3; D may be TRBD2 (6 bases). The V end lost 4 bases, the J end lost 2 bases, and 14 bases lay between the germline ends. This CDR3 is built from 15 residues. Germline values: CDR1 SGHNT, CDR2 YYREEE (reference sequence). In DNA, the CDR3 is TGTGCCAGCAGCAACCGGGACTTGACCACAGATACGCAGTATTTT. It translates to CASSNRDLTTDTQYF.

The chain links TRBV3-1 (or the pseudogene TRBV3-2) to TRBJ2-3, with D perhaps TRBD2 (5 bases). The CDR3 totals 15 residues. CDR1 and CDR2 (germline): LGHDT, YNNKEL (reference sequence). V gave up 6 bases and J gave up 0 bases, with 13 bases separating them. DNA of the CDR3: TGTGCCAGCAGGCGCGCAAGCGGTAGCACAGATACGCAGTATTTT. Its protein is CASRRASGSTDTQYF.

The V gene is TRBV29-1, the J gene TRBJ1-2, with 7 bases matching TRBD1. Germline values: CDR1 SQVTM, CDR2 ANQGSEA. The J segment lost 7 bases and the V segment lost 8 bases, leaving 13 bases of the junction unmatched. This CDR3 has 13 residues. The CDR3 is CSTRTGSSTGYTF. The CDR3, as DNA: TGCAGCACCAGGACAGGATCCTCTACTGGCTACACCTTC.

This chain uses TRBV2 with TRBJ1-2; 8 positions agree with TRBD1. The germline V gene has CDR1 SNHLY and CDR2 FYNNEI. The CDR3 spans 15 residues. V dropped 5 bases and J dropped 6; count of bases not matched to a gene: 11. In nucleotides, the CDR3 is TGTGCCAGCAGTTCCCGAGGACAGGGTACGGATGGCTACACCTTC. Translated, it gives CASSSRGQGTDGYTF.

V usage is TRBV10-3 and J usage is TRBJ2-7, with 11 bases identical to TRBD1. The germline V gene encodes CDR1 ENHRY and CDR2 SYGVKD. V gave up 6 bases and J gave up 7 bases; unmatched junction bases: 11. The CDR3 totals 15 residues. The CDR3 nucleotides read TGTGCCATCAGCCCCGGACAGGGGGCGGGATTGGAGCAGTACTTC. It specifies CAISPGQGAGLEQYF.

The rearrangement links TRBV14 to TRBJ2-5; TRBD2 agrees at 9 bases. CDR1 and CDR2 from the germline V gene are SGHDN and FVKESK. V dropped 1 base and J dropped 2; count of bases not matched to a gene: 5. The CDR3 runs 16 residues. The CDR3 DNA sequence: TGTGCCAGCAGCCAAGGACGACTAGCGGAACAAGAGACCCAGTACTTC. Its translation: CASSQGRLAEQETQYF.

CDR3 DNA sequence: TGTGCCAGCAGCCCTTTGGGGCGGGGCCAAGAGACCCAGTACTTC. Translated, it gives CASSPLGRGQETQYF. V usage is TRBV9 and J usage is TRBJ2-5; perhaps TRBD2 as D (6 bases). The germline gives CDR1 SGDLS, CDR2 YYNGEE. With 4 bases removed from V and 1 base from J, the gap between germline ends came to 14 bases. The CDR3 contains 15 residues.

This chain uses TRBV6-1 with TRBJ2-7, with D tentatively TRBD2 (5 bases). CDR3 length: 14 residues. Germline loops: CDR1 MNHNS, CDR2 SASEGT. CDR3 in DNA: TGTGCCAGCAGTCAAGCCCGGGGTTCGGGGGAGCAGTACGTC. Translation: CASSQARGSGEQYV.

This clone was detected only once. The J gene is TRBJ1-1, the V gene TRBV5-1; D not resolved. CDR3 length equals 12 residues. V lost 0 bases and J lost 7, with 7 bases in between. In germline, CDR1 is SGHRS, CDR2 YFSETQ. The CDR3 reads CASSLDFGEAFF. The CDR3 DNA sequence: TGCGCCAGCAGCTTGGATTTCGGTGAAGCTTTCTTT.

The rearrangement links TRBV6-5 to TRBJ2-7; D is perhaps TRBD2 (6 bases). Trimming pared 7 bases from V and 2 bases from J, leaving 9 bases between. The V gene's germline CDR1 is MNHEY and CDR2 SVGAGI. The CDR3 is 12 amino acids. The CDR3 loop reads CASTWEAYEQYF. CDR3 nucleotides: TGTGCCAGCACGTGGGAGGCCTACGAGCAGTACTTC.

This rearrangement joins TRBV5-6 to TRBJ1-4; D perhaps matches TRBD1 (5 bases). Trimming shortened V by 8 bases and J by 6 bases, and 23 bases separated the two germline ends. The CDR3 length is 16 residues. CDR1 SGHDT and CDR2 YYEEEE come from the germline V gene. In DNA form, the CDR3 reads TGTGCCAGTACCAATCCGGGGAGGGGCGCAGATGAAAAACTGTTTTTT. Its translation: CASTNPGRGADEKLFF.

This chain uses TRBV4-2 with TRBJ1-2; D call uncertain. V shed 0 bases and J shed 4 bases, with 12 bases lying between them. CDR3 size: 15 residues. Germline CDR1 and CDR2: LGHNA and YNFKEQ. The CDR3, as DNA: TGTGCCAGCAGCCAAGATGTATTAGGGAGCTATGGCTACACCTTC. The encoded protein is CASSQDVLGSYGYTF.

This clone appeared a few times. The chain has TRBV29-1 and TRBJ1-3; perhaps TRBD1 as D (5 bases). Trimming shortened V by 6 bases and J by 4 bases, and 10 bases separated the two germline ends. Germline V gene lookup returns CDR1 SQVTM and CDR2 ANQGSEA. This CDR3 has 12 amino acids. The CDR3 loop is CSVGTPGNTIYF. CDR3 in DNA: TGCAGCGTGGGGACTCCGGGAAACACCATATATTTT.

The rearrangement links TRBV6-6 to TRBJ2-5; 8 bases agree with TRBD2. Losses at the gene ends were 8 bases for V and 5 bases for J; bases not matched to a gene: 7. Germline CDR1 MNHNY, CDR2 SVGAGI (reference sequence). The length of the CDR3 is 13 residues. The CDR3 protein is CASRGGPGETQYF. In nucleotides, the CDR3 is TGTGCCAGCCGGGGGGGGCCCGGGGAGACCCAGTACTTC.

The chain uses TRBV7-9 and TRBJ2-6, with a weak D call TRBD1 (5 bases). The V gene's germline CDR1 is SEHNR and CDR2 FQNEAQ (reference sequence). The ends were cut back, 2 bases at V and 1 base at J, with 6 bases in the middle. The CDR3 runs 15 residues. Here the CDR3 DNA reads TGTGCCAGCAGCTTAAGGGGTTCTGGGGCCAACGTCCTGACTTTC. This translates into CASSLRGSGANVLTF.

J is TRBJ2-1 and V is TRBV4-2, with TRBD2 matching 9 bases. The CDR3 has 16 amino acids. Germline loops: CDR1 LGHNA, CDR2 YNFKEQ. Losses at the gene ends were 2 bases for V and 6 bases for J; bases not matched to a gene: 8. CDR3 sequence (DNA): TGTGCCAGCAGCCAAACGCTAGCGGGGTCTGGCAATGAGCAGTTCTTC. It specifies CASSQTLAGSGNEQFF.

The chain recombines TRBV19 with TRBJ1-6, with D perhaps TRBD1 (6 bases). Germline CDR1 LNHDA, CDR2 SQIVND (reference sequence). The CDR3 is 13 residues long. Trimming removed 5 bases from V and 11 bases from J, with 13 bases in between. CDR3 in DNA: TGTGCCAGTAGTCCTTCAGAGGGGGCACCCCTCCACTTT. Its translation is CASSPSEGAPLHF.

The chain recombines TRBV5-1 with TRBJ1-1; 10 nucleotides align to TRBD1. Germline assignment: CDR1 SGHRS and CDR2 YFSETQ. The CDR3 sequence is 16 residues long. V lost 4 bases, J lost 4 bases, and 10 bases stayed unmatched. The CDR3 coding sequence is TGCGCCAGCAGCAGATGGGACAGGGGAAGTAGCACTGAAGCTTTCTTT. It encodes CASSRWDRGSSTEAFF.